The 15 T cell receptor beta chains listed next were all sequenced from one sample in a study of CD4 T cell repertoires in COVID-19. Sequenced by immunoSEQ multiplex PCR; TCRdb stores in-frame clones only, minus some. The sample has over 75,000 clones, 83% seen once. Sequenced here: CD4+ T cells from peripheral blood, sampled after recovery from COVID-19. These receptor sequences come from a human donor who had COVID-19.

The chain couples TRBV25-1 to TRBJ2-3, with 9 bases matching TRBD2. Germline V gene lookup returns CDR1 MGHDK and CDR2 SYGVNS. The CDR3 loop spans 16 amino acids. Losses at the gene ends were 4 bases for V and 2 bases for J; bases not matched to a gene: 7. CDR3 bases: TGTGCCAGCAGTGCGGGACTAGCAGTTTACACAGATACGCAGTATTTT. Translated: CASSAGLAVYTDTQYF.

The sample holds a few counts of this clone. The chain couples TRBV28 to TRBJ1-1; D might be TRBD1 (6 bases). V was shortened by 5 bases and J by 1 base, with 11 bases between the two germline ends. Germline loops: CDR1 MDHEN, CDR2 SYDVKM. The CDR3 loop spans 14 amino acids. As DNA, the CDR3 is TGTGCCAGCAGTCCCGGACAGAGGAACACTGAAGCTTTCTTT. It codes for CASSPGQRNTEAFF.

This clone appeared a single time. This chain uses TRBV7-2 with TRBJ2-1; 10 positions agree with TRBD2. Trimming at V came to 5 bases and at J to 7 bases, leaving 17 bases not matched to a gene. CDR3 length: 18 residues. Looked up from germline, CDR1 is SGHTA and CDR2 is FQGNSA. Here the CDR3 DNA reads TGTGCCAGCAGCGACCGACCCCCTTCTAGCGGGAGTCGTAATGAGCAGTTCTTC. Translated, it gives CASSDRPPSSGSRNEQFF.

The chain is built from TRBV30 and TRBJ1-1, with no clear D. Germline CDR1 GTSNPN, CDR2 SVGIG (reference sequence). This CDR3 contains 11 residues. V was clipped by 8 bases and J by 1 base, with 8 bases between them. In DNA, the CDR3 is TGTGCCCTGAGCCCGAACACTGAAGCTTTCTTT. It translates to CALSPNTEAFF.

The chain has TRBV10-3 and TRBJ2-5, with D possibly matching TRBD1 (7 bases). CDR1 and CDR2 (germline): ENHRY, SYGVKD. The CDR3 has 15 residues. The V gene lost 5 bases and the J gene lost 4 bases, with 17 bases spanning the gap. The CDR3 region is CAISSGQGDGETQYF. CDR3 in DNA: TGTGCCATCAGTAGCGGGCAGGGGGATGGAGAGACCCAGTACTTC.

This chain connects TRBV5-4 to TRBJ2-5; D gene ambiguous. Germline V CDR1 and CDR2: SGHNT, YYREEE (reference sequence). With 0 bases removed from V and 5 bases from J, the gap between germline ends came to 17 bases. The CDR3 has 16 amino acids. In nucleotides, the CDR3 is TGTGCCAGCAGCTTGGCCGTTACCCCCGGCGTGGAGACCCAGTACTTC. Amino acid sequence: CASSLAVTPGVETQYF.

This CDR3 reads CASSAFLNTEAFF. CDR3 nucleotide sequence: TGTGCCAGCAGCGCCTTCTTGAACACTGAAGCTTTCTTT. The chain couples TRBV6-4 to TRBJ1-1, with D uncertain. The CDR3 sequence is 13 residues long. Trimming stripped 6 bases from V and 0 bases from J, with 8 bases between. The germline gives CDR1 MRHNA, CDR2 SNTAGT.

The genes are TRBV9 and TRBJ2-3; TRBD2 aligns across 10 bases. The J segment lost 0 bases and the V segment lost 0 bases, leaving 7 bases of the junction unmatched. Germline assignment: CDR1 SGDLS and CDR2 YYNGEE. This CDR3 has 18 residues. CDR3 protein: CASSVGLAGAPSTDTQYF. For the CDR3, the DNA is TGTGCCAGCAGCGTAGGCCTAGCGGGGGCACCAAGCACAGATACGCAGTATTTT.

The chain carries TRBV19 and TRBJ2-1; 12 nucleotides match TRBD2. CDR3 length: 15 residues. V gave up 4 bases and J gave up 15 bases; unmatched junction bases: 13. Per the germline V gene, CDR1 is LNHDA and CDR2 is SQIVND (reference sequence). The CDR3 DNA reads as TGTGCCAGTAGTACCCCTCGACTAGCGGGAGAAGGGCGGTTCTTC. The encoded protein is CASSTPRLAGEGRFF.

The chain employs TRBV6-5 and TRBJ2-7, with unresolved D. This CDR3 is built from 11 residues. With 6 bases removed from V and 5 bases from J, the gap between germline ends came to 8 bases. CDR1 MNHEY and CDR2 SVGAGI come from the germline V gene. Here the CDR3 reads CASSPKDEQYF. The CDR3, as DNA: TGTGCCAGCAGCCCAAAGGACGAGCAGTACTTC.

Comment on this clone: The junction and the germline gene differ at one end; a read error may be behind it. This chain uses TRBV7-3 with TRBJ2-3; TRBD2 aligns across 8 bases. The V gene's germline CDR1 is SGHTA and CDR2 FQGTGA. CDR3 length equals 15 residues. This chain's CDR3 is CASSVTGGSTDTQYF. CDR3 DNA sequence: TGTGCCAGCAGCGTAACGGGGGGGAGCACAGATACGCAGTATTTT.

The rearrangement joins TRBV6-1 to TRBJ1-5; D may be TRBD1 (6 bases). Trimming shortened V by 3 bases and J by 11 bases, and 14 bases separated the two germline ends. The CDR3 runs to 13 residues. The germline V gene encodes CDR1 MNHNS and CDR2 SASEGT. The CDR3 bases are TGTGCCAGCAGTGATAAACAGGGTCTGACCCAGCATTTT. It yields the protein CASSDKQGLTQHF.

The sample holds one count of this clone. The J gene is TRBJ2-2, the V gene TRBV5-1, with TRBD2 identical over 12 bases. In germline, CDR1 is SGHRS, CDR2 YFSETQ. CDR3 size: 17 residues. J gave up 0 bases and V 4 bases, and 4 bases lay outside the gene matches. DNA for the CDR3: TGCGCCAGCAGCCGCGGACTAGCGGGGACGAACACCGGGGAGCTGTTTTTT. Encoded protein: CASSRGLAGTNTGELFF. Combining the CDR3 with reference TRBV5-1 and TRBJ2-2 gives the whole variable domain KAGVTQTPRYLIKTRGQQVTLSCSPISGHRSVSWYQQTPGQGLQFLFEYFSETQRNKGNFPGRFSGRQFSNSRSEMNVSTLELGDSALYLCASSRGLAGTNTGELFFGEGSRLTVL.

V usage is TRBV28 and J usage is TRBJ2-7; D possibly corresponds to TRBD1 (5 bases). The length of the CDR3 is 13 residues. V was trimmed by 2 bases and J by 7 bases, leaving 12 bases between them. Germline V gives CDR1 MDHEN, CDR2 SYDVKM. CDR3 region: CASSLLRVQEQYF. Here the CDR3 DNA reads TGTGCCAGCAGTTTACTCAGGGTTCAGGAGCAGTACTTC.

This clone has only one observation. V gene TRBV4-2 combines with J gene TRBJ2-3, with D hard to call. In germline, CDR1 is LGHNA, CDR2 YNFKEQ. The CDR3 runs to 17 residues. Deletions cut 4 bases from V and 0 bases from J, with 17 bases between. The CDR3 region is CASSRRYGETSTDTQYF. In nucleotides, the CDR3 is TGTGCCAGCAGCCGAAGGTACGGAGAAACTAGCACAGATACGCAGTATTTT.